This entry concerns a single T cell receptor (beta chain). The antigen it recognizes is unknown. No much larger clonotype is one base removed from it; base qualities were not supplied. Participants in the prospective study were enrolled through a virtual design, were aged roughly 18 to 100 years, and lived in about two dozen United States geographic areas. Cohort assignment in the prospective study relied on participant-reported clinical history from a screening survey and a study questionnaire. Recovered participants in ImmuneRACE Cohort 3 were defined as having two consecutive negative NP/OP PCR tests, clearance from a healthcare professional, or resolution of symptoms. Mobile phlebotomists in the prospective study collected whole blood, serum and a nasopharyngeal or oropharyngeal swab from every participant. Additional blood draws and questionnaires over an approximately 2-month period could optionally be provided by prospective study participants. Before DNA extraction, prospective study blood samples were shipped either frozen or at room temperature.

This sample was included in a study of blood T cell repertoires in COVID-19 (dated by TCRdb to 2020 to 2021). The study in broad terms: The collaborator samples originated in the United States, Italy and Spain and spanned the acute and convalescent phases of COVID-19. The prospective study material was composed of cDNA or gDNA derived from T cells, B-cell-depleted T cells, or PBMCs. Deeply sampled blood TCRbeta repertoires from subjects exposed to, actively infected with, or recovered from COVID-19 were included in the dataset. The repertoires were made available in a free public database intended to serve as a resource for research on the immune response to SARS-CoV-2. Samples were obtained from the ongoing ImmuneRACE study (first 160 participants) and from 1,200 or so subjects provided by 6 global collaborators. The sample metadata nearly always contained a de-identified subject ID, COVID-19 status, age in years and sex. Where HLA class I and class II types were available, the types were taken from metadata supplied by the sample provider, not from assay-based typing.

Broad study findings and their caveats: Clinical and demographic metadata were provided uncurated, with the amount varying by source and participant.

TCRbeta CDR3 regions were amplified from genomic DNA by means of the immunoSEQ Assay, a bias-controlled multiplex PCR. Regarding the original processing steps: The number of nucleated cells in each sample was estimated from the amplification of reference gene primers within the assay. To quantify the absolute abundance of each unique TCRbeta CDR3 rearrangement, sequence reads were collapsed and filtered. For each sample, productive Simpson clonality was calculated as the square root of Simpson's diversity index over productive rearrangements. This immuneACCESS table, as held by TCRdb, lists in-frame sequences with V and J called but not all clones. Of the missing ones, under half trace to an unresolved V gene in checked studies; the others have no known cause. Clone size and V and J calls were adopted from that table, with D and trimming inferred from the DNA. The sample has about 170,000 clones on record, around 91% of them singletons. In total, the top ten clones hold under 0.85% of the sample.

Taken from cysteine to phenylalanine, the CDR3 has 13 residues. Of the read, only the CDR3 DNA is kept; its 39 bases are in frame from base 1. V is reduced by 5 bases and J by 1 base, leaving a spacing of 6 bases between them. Based on the germline V gene, the CDR1 and CDR2 sequences are SGHTA and FQGTGA. Sequencing input: PBMCs or T cells enriched from blood (not recorded which). The receptor was derived from a woman between 18 and 30 years old who had recovered from COVID-19. Rearrangement joined TRBV7-3 to TRBJ2-1; there is no confident call for the D gene. The sequence in DNA is TGTGCCAGCAGCCGTACTTCCTACAATGAGCAGTTCTTC. This translates into CASSRTSYNEQFF.